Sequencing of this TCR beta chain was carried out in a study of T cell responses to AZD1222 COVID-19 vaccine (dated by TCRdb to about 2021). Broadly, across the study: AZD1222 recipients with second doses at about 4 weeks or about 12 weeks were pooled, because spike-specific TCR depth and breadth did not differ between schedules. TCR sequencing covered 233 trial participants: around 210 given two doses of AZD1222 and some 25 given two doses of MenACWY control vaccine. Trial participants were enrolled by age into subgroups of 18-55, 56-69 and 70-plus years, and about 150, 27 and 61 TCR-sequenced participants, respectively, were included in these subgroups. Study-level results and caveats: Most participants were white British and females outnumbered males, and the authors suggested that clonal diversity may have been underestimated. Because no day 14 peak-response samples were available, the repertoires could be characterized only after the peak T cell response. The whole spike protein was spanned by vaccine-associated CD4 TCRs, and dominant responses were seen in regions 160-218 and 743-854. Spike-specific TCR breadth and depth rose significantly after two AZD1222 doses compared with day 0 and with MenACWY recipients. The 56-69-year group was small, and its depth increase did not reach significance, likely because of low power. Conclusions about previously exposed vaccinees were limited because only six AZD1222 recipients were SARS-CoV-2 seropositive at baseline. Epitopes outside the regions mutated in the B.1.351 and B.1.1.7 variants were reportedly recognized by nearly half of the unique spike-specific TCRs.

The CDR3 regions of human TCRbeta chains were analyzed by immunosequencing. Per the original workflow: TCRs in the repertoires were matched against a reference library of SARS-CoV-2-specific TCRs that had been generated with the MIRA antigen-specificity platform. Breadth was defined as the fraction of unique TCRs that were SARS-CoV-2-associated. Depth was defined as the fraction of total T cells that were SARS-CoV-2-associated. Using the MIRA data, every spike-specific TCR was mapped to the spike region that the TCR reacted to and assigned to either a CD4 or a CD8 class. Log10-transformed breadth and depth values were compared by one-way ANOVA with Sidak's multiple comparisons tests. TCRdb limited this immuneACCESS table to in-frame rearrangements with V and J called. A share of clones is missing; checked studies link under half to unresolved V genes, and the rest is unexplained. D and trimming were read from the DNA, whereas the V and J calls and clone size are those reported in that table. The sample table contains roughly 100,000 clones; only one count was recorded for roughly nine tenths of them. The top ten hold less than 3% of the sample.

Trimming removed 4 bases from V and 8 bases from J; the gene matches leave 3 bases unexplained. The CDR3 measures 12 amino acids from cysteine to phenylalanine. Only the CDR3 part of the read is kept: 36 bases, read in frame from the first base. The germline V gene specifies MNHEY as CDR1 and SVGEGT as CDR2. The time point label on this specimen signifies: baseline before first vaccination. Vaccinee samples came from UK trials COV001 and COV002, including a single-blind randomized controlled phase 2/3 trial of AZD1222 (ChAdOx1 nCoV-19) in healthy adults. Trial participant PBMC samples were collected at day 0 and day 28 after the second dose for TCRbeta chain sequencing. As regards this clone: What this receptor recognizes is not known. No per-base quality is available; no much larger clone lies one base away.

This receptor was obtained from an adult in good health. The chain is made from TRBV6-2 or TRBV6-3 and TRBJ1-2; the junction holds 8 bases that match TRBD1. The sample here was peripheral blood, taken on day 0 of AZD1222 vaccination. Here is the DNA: TGTGCCAGCAGTTGGACAGGGAGCGGCTACACCTTC. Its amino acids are CASSWTGSGYTF.